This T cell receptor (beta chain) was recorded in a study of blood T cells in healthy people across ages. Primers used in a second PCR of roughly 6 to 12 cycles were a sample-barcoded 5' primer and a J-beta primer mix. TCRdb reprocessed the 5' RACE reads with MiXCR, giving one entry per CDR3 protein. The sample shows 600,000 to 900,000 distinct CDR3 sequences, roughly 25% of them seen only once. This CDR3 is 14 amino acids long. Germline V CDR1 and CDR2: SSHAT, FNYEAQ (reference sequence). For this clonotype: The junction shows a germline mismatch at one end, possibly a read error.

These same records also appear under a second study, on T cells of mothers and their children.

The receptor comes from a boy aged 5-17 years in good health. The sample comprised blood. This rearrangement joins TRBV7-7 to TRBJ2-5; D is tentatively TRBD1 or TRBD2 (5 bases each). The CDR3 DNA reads TGTGCTAGCAGCTTAATCGGGGCTCAAGAGACCCAGTACTTC. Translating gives CASSLIGAQETQYF.